The clone carrying this T cell receptor (beta chain) was recorded once. The data belong to a study of technical replicates of blood from a few donors. Only in-frame clones appear in the TCRdb table, and some are missing; sequencing was by immunoSEQ multiplex PCR. This table holds about 66,000 clones, roughly 92% found once. The sequenced material came from T cells isolated from PBMCs. The receptor was derived from a human donor in good health.

The CDR3 sequence: CASSPGLAGSTDTQYF. The CDR3 nucleotides are TGCGCCAGCAGTCCCGGACTAGCGGGGTCAACAGATACGCAGTATTTT. This sequence joins TRBV5-1 and TRBJ2-3; 12 bases align to TRBD2. This CDR3 contains 16 residues. Germline trimming cut 5 bases from V and 3 bases from J; bases unmatched to any gene: 7. Germline CDR1 SGHRS, CDR2 YFSETQ.